These 21 T cell receptor beta chains were sequenced from one sample in a study of blood T cell repertoires in COVID-19. Assay: immunoSEQ multiplex PCR; the TCRdb copy retains only in-frame clones and omits some. The sample includes 300,000 to 400,000 clones, more than 85% of them seen just once. Sequenced input: PBMCs or T cells enriched from blood (not recorded which). The receptors shown here come from a woman aged 25-40 years who had recovered from COVID-19.

This clone was recorded a few times. The chain links TRBV7-6 to TRBJ1-3; the D is unclear. Trimming removed 5 bases from V and 0 bases from J, with 5 bases in between. Germline V gene data show CDR1 as SGHVS and CDR2 as FNYEAQ. The CDR3 consists of 13 residues. CDR3 bases: TGTGCCAGCAGCCTCAGCTCTGGAAACACCATATATTTT. This codes for CASSLSSGNTIYF.

In regard to this clone: One end of the junction is discordant with germline, which a read error may explain. The V call is TRBV5-4, the J call TRBJ1-2, with D unclear. This CDR3 is built from 13 residues. The germline V gene has CDR1 SGHNT and CDR2 YYREEE (reference sequence). The CDR3 sequence: CASSLLDGYSYTF. The CDR3 DNA reads TGTGCCAGCAGCTTGCTAGATGGCTATAGCTACACCTTC.

The chain combines TRBV6-4 with TRBJ1-5; D is perhaps TRBD1 (6 bases). The CDR3 length is 17 residues. V was clipped by 7 bases and J by 3 bases, with 22 bases between them. The germline V gene encodes CDR1 MRHNA and CDR2 SNTAGT. The CDR3 sequence is CASTDRAGAPPNQPQHF. For the CDR3, the DNA is TGTGCCAGCACCGATAGGGCAGGGGCGCCCCCCAATCAGCCCCAGCATTTT.

The chain joins TRBV18 to TRBJ2-7, with D tentatively TRBD2 (6 bases). The V end was cut by 0 bases, the J end by 6 bases, with 12 bases between. This CDR3 is built from 14 residues. CDR1 KGHSH and CDR2 LQKENI come from the germline V gene. The CDR3 loop reads CASSPPEGKGEQYF. For the CDR3, the DNA is TGTGCCAGCTCACCACCGGAGGGCAAGGGCGAGCAGTACTTC.

The V call is TRBV3-1 (or the pseudogene TRBV3-2), the J call TRBJ2-1; possibly TRBD2 for D (6 bases). The CDR3 has 13 amino acids. The V gene's germline CDR1 is LGHDT and CDR2 YNNKEL (reference sequence). Trimming pared 0 bases from V and 12 bases from J, leaving 12 bases between. The CDR3 coding sequence is TGTGCCAGCAGCCAAGATTTGGGGGGAAGGCAGTTCTTC. Protein product: CASSQDLGGRQFF.

V gene TRBV3-1 (or the pseudogene TRBV3-2) combines with J gene TRBJ1-1; perhaps TRBD1 as D (6 bases). The germline V gene has CDR1 LGHDT and CDR2 YNNKEL (reference sequence). V dropped 4 bases and J dropped 7 bases, with 19 bases sitting between them. The CDR3 runs to 15 residues. The CDR3 DNA sequence: TGTGCCAGCAGCCCCCTAGGGGGGGAATCCCTTGAAGCTTTCTTT. The encoded protein is CASSPLGGESLEAFF.

This chain links TRBV5-4 with TRBJ1-2; 7 bases are a match to TRBD1. The V gene's germline CDR1 is SGHNT and CDR2 YYREEE (reference sequence). The CDR3 sequence is 16 residues long. Germline trimming cut 2 bases from V and 6 bases from J; bases unmatched to any gene: 13. This CDR3 reads CASSFEGTASDHGYTF. Here the CDR3 DNA reads TGTGCCAGCAGCTTTGAGGGGACAGCCTCCGACCATGGCTACACCTTC.

V gene TRBV19 combines with J gene TRBJ1-4; 9 bases fit TRBD1. V shed 3 bases, J shed 3 bases, and the junction held 11 bases outside the gene matches. This CDR3 comprises 18 residues. Germline V CDR1 and CDR2: LNHDA, SQIVND (reference sequence). CDR3 coding DNA: TGTGCCAGTAGTATCAGTGGACAGGGGATAGCCTCTAATGAAAAACTGTTTTTT. Protein sequence: CASSISGQGIASNEKLFF.

This sequence joins TRBV3-1 (or the pseudogene TRBV3-2) and TRBJ2-7; D may be TRBD2 (6 bases). V lost 6 bases to trimming and J lost 4 bases, with 19 bases between them. CDR3 length equals 15 residues. Germline CDR1 LGHDT, CDR2 YNNKEL (reference sequence). CDR3 DNA: TGTGCCAGCAGTTCCTCCCGGGGGAGAGCGTACGAGCAGTACTTC. This sequence encodes CASSSSRGRAYEQYF.

This sequence joins TRBV30 and TRBJ2-5; tentative D call: TRBD1 (6 bases). There are 13 residues in the CDR3. V dropped 0 bases and J dropped 6 bases, with 11 bases sitting between them. Germline V gene sequence: CDR1 GTSNPN, CDR2 SVGIG (reference sequence). CDR3 DNA: TGTGCCTGGAGTGTACGAGGGGGAAAGACCCAGTACTTC. Residues: CAWSVRGGKTQYF.

CDR3 nucleotide sequence: TGTGCCAGCAGCTCCCCCCCAGGGGGACCCTACGAGCAGTACTTC. Protein sequence: CASSSPPGGPYEQYF. This chain links TRBV7-9 with TRBJ2-7, with 7 bases fitting TRBD1. Germline CDR1 reads SEHNR; CDR2 reads FQNEAQ (reference sequence). V lost 4 bases, J lost 2 bases, and 8 bases stayed unmatched. There are 15 residues in the CDR3.

V is TRBV5-8 and J is TRBJ2-7, with TRBD1 matching 8 bases. V was pared by 4 bases and J by 7 bases, with 10 bases of the junction left unmatched. This CDR3 is built from 14 residues. Germline-derived CDR1 and CDR2 are SGHTS and YDEGEE. The CDR3 region is CASSTDRGLREQYF. CDR3 nucleotides: TGTGCCAGCAGCACTGACAGGGGACTGCGGGAGCAGTACTTC.

Notes on this clone: One end of the junction varies from germline; a read error may be responsible. The chain uses TRBV5-1 and TRBJ2-3, with 11 nucleotides matching TRBD1. The CDR3 length is 16 residues. In germline, CDR1 is SGHRS, CDR2 YFSETQ. The CDR3 region has the DNA TGCGCCAGCATGCTCTTTAATCAGCCCCCGGATGGACAGGGGGCCTTT. Encoded protein: CASMLFNQPPDGQGAF.

The J gene is TRBJ2-5, the V gene TRBV23-1; D may be TRBD2 (6 bases). TRBV23-1 is an ORF for which the function is uncertain. V gave up 1 base and J gave up 3 bases, with 15 bases separating them. The CDR3 consists of 16 residues. CDR3 amino acids: CASSQCVAGWKETQYF. The CDR3 DNA follows: TGCGCCAGCAGTCAATGTGTCGCGGGGTGGAAAGAGACCCAGTACTTC.

In DNA form, the CDR3 reads TGTGCCAGCAGCGGGGGCCGGGACTTGAACACCGGGGAGCTGTTTTTT. Protein: CASSGGRDLNTGELFF. The V and J genes are TRBV9 and TRBJ2-2; weak D call: TRBD2 (6 bases). Germline V gives CDR1 SGDLS, CDR2 YYNGEE. The CDR3 runs to 16 residues. V lost 3 bases to trimming and J lost 1 base, with 13 bases between them.

The chain is built from TRBV10-3 and TRBJ2-5; the match to TRBD2 covers 9 bases. The V gene's germline CDR1 is ENHRY and CDR2 SYGVKD. This CDR3 is built from 12 residues. Germline trimming cut 9 bases from V and 5 bases from J; bases unmatched to any gene: 4. CDR3 residues: CAIAGGEETQYF. The CDR3 DNA sequence: TGTGCCATAGCGGGGGGCGAGGAGACCCAGTACTTC.

This clone was found once. This rearrangement joins TRBV7-8 to TRBJ1-2; a weak D match, TRBD1 (5 bases). CDR3 length: 15 residues. Germline loops: CDR1 SGHVS, CDR2 FQNEAQ. V lost 4 bases, J lost 0 bases, and 12 bases lay in between. Written as DNA, the CDR3 is TGTGCCAGCAGCTCCAGACAGTTAGCTAACTATGGCTACACCTTC. Amino acid sequence: CASSSRQLANYGYTF.

This clone was recorded at least ten times. The chain combines TRBV2 with TRBJ1-5, with D maybe TRBD1 (5 bases). Germline CDR1 is SNHLY and CDR2 is FYNNEI. CDR3 length: 17 amino acids. V was shortened by 0 bases and J by 6 bases, with 18 bases between the two germline ends. CDR3 sequence reads: CASSEALGGQGTQPQHF. CDR3 bases: TGTGCCAGCAGTGAAGCGCTGGGAGGGCAGGGAACTCAGCCCCAGCATTTT. Full variable domain (remainder filled in from reference TRBV2 and TRBJ1-5): EPEVTQTPSHQVTQMGQEVILRCVPISNHLYFYWYRQILGQKVEFLVSFYNNEISEKSEIFDDQFSVERPDGSNFTLKIRSTKLEDSAMYFCASSEALGGQGTQPQHFGDGTRLSIL.

This rearrangement joins TRBV30 to TRBJ2-1; tentatively, D is TRBD2 (6 bases). The germline V gene encodes CDR1 GTSNPN and CDR2 SVGIG (reference sequence). The CDR3 is 14 amino acids. Trimming shortened V by 4 bases and J by 6 bases, and 16 bases separated the two germline ends. CDR3 region: CAWKGLGGPNEQFF. The CDR3 nucleotides are TGTGCCTGGAAGGGGTTGGGAGGCCCCAATGAGCAGTTCTTC.

In this sample, this clone turned up a few times. The genes are TRBV7-9 and TRBJ2-3; TRBD1 matches 7 bases. The ends lost 4 bases at V and 0 bases at J; junction bases unmatched: 7. CDR1 and CDR2 (germline): SEHNR, FQNEAQ (reference sequence). The CDR3 covers 16 residues. The CDR3 sequence: CASSSWDRTSTDTQYF. CDR3 nucleotides: TGTGCCAGCAGCTCCTGGGACAGAACTAGCACAGATACGCAGTATTTT. Full variable domain (remainder filled in from reference TRBV7-9 and TRBJ2-3): DTGVSQNPRHKITKRGQNVTFRCDPISEHNRLYWYRQTLGQGPEFLTYFQNEAQLEKSRLLSDRFSAERPKGSFSTLEIQRTEQGDSAMYLCASSSWDRTSTDTQYFGPGTRLTVL.

The CDR3 DNA is TGCGCCAGCAATCAAGGGGGATCCTACGAGCAGTACTTC. It codes for CASNQGGSYEQYF. The chain couples TRBV5-1 to TRBJ2-7; tentative D call: TRBD1 (6 bases). Germline V gene lookup returns CDR1 SGHRS and CDR2 YFSETQ. This CDR3 spans 13 amino acids. Trimming took off 6 bases at V and 1 base at J, with 11 bases between the two ends.